The source of this T cell receptor (beta chain) is a study of blood T cell repertoires in COVID-19. In the study overall: The United States, Italy and Spain provided the acute and convalescent COVID-19 samples. Sources were T cells, B-cell-depleted T cells, or PBMCs; the material itself was cDNA or gDNA.

In the source study's methods: Reference gene primer amplification in the assay estimated nucleated cell counts. Libraries were prepared by immunoSEQ multiplex PCR; TCRdb keeps only in-frame clonotypes and omits some of them. V, J and clone size are those of that table, while D and trimming were read from the DNA. The table lists some 99,000 clones, about 80% of them singletons. Germline loops: CDR1 SGHVS, CDR2 FNYEAQ. The V and J ends lost 1 base and 0 bases respectively, with 13 bases between them. The CDR3 consists of 16 residues. The sample consisted of peripheral blood. This sequence joins TRBV7-6 and TRBJ2-7, with D perhaps TRBD1 (6 bases). This TCR came from a man between 65 and 85 years old with acute or convalescent COVID-19. CDR3: CASSLGTDSRSYEQYF. The DNA of the CDR3 is TGTGCCAGCAGCTTAGGGACGGACAGCCGCTCCTACGAGCAGTACTTC.